This T cell receptor beta chain is from a study of blood T cell repertoires in COVID-19 (dated by TCRdb to about 2020). Study-level background: The collaborator samples originated in the United States, Italy and Spain and spanned the acute and convalescent phases of COVID-19. Subjects who had been exposed to COVID-19, were actively infected with it, or had recovered from it provided the deeply sampled blood TCRbeta repertoires that made up the dataset. The repertoires were released in a freely available public database intended as a resource for research on the immune response to SARS-CoV-2. Samples came from the ongoing ImmuneRACE study (first 160 participants) plus 1,254 subjects from 6 global collaborators. HLA class I and class II types, where available, came from metadata supplied by the sample provider rather than from assay-based typing. Nearly every sample came with metadata listing a de-identified subject ID, COVID-19 status, age in years and sex. The prospective study material was composed of cDNA or gDNA derived from T cells, B-cell-depleted T cells, or PBMCs.

Remarks on this clone: Its binding antigen is unknown. Qualities for individual bases were not recorded, and no much larger clone is one base off.

On the study overall, not on this receptor specifically: The quantity of clinical and demographic metadata differed by source and by participant and was supplied without curation.

Enrolling through a virtual design, the prospective study's participants ranged in age from roughly 18 to 89 years and lived across 20 to 30 United States geographic areas. In the prospective study, cohorts were assigned on the basis of participant-reported clinical history obtained from a screening survey and a study questionnaire. Recovered participants in ImmuneRACE Cohort 3 were defined by two consecutive negative NP/OP PCR tests, clearance by a healthcare professional, or resolution of symptoms. In the prospective study, mobile phlebotomists collected whole blood, serum and a nasopharyngeal or oropharyngeal swab from each participant. Additional blood draws and questionnaires over an approximately 2-month period could optionally be provided by prospective study participants. Before DNA extraction, blood samples from the prospective study were shipped at room temperature or frozen. The germline V gene (reference sequence) sets CDR1 to LNHDA and CDR2 to SQIVND. The CDR3 sequence holds 14 residues, the cysteine and phenylalanine included. The entry retains the CDR3 DNA only, 42 bases that are in frame from base 1. Trimming accounts for 4 bases at V and 7 bases at J, while the number of junction bases matched to no gene is 9.

TCRbeta CDR3 regions were amplified from genomic DNA by means of the immunoSEQ Assay, a bias-controlled multiplex PCR. Regarding the original processing steps: Within the assay, amplification of reference gene primers was used to estimate how many nucleated cells each sample contained. Sequence reads were collapsed and filtered to measure the absolute abundance of every unique TCRbeta CDR3 rearrangement. For each sample, productive Simpson clonality was calculated by taking the square root of Simpson's diversity index across productive rearrangements. This immuneACCESS table, as held by TCRdb, lists in-frame sequences with V and J called but not all clones. Of the missing ones, under half trace to an unresolved V gene in checked studies; the others have no known cause. That table is the source of V, J and clone size, and D and trimming were worked out from the DNA. Across this sample there are under 350,000 clones, with about 89% seen only once. The ten largest account for approximately 2.4% of the sample.

Rearrangement joined TRBV19 to TRBJ1-2; 7 of the junction bases match TRBD1. The receptor's source is a woman between 18 and 29 years old who had recovered from COVID-19. The sequenced sample consisted of PBMCs or T cells enriched from blood (not recorded which). CDR3 region: CASSTSDRESGYTF. Here is the DNA: TGTGCCAGTAGTACCTCAGACAGGGAGTCTGGCTACACCTTC.